A single T cell receptor beta chain is shown here with its context. The antigen is not known. This record comes from a study of OX40 agonist ivuxolimab in advanced cancers. Study findings and constraints: Partly responding patients at 0.1-3.0 mg/kg showed some of the smallest clonal expansion. Clones of CD4+ and CD8+ blood T cells grew by week 6 at doses of 0.1 to 3.0 mg/kg.

Per the germline V gene, CDR1 is MNHEY and CDR2 is SVGAGI. V was clipped by 7 bases and J by 0 bases, with 15 bases between them. This CDR3 has 15 residues. TCRdb's table, derived via immunoSEQ multiplex PCR, lists solely in-frame clones and lacks some. The sample includes approximately 68,000 clones, around 90% of them seen just once. This clonotype was obtained from an adult with an advanced solid tumor such as melanoma, head and neck, liver or kidney cancer. Sample: CD4+ or CD8+ T cells sorted from blood, taken in a trial of the OX40 agonist ivuxolimab. This rearrangement joins TRBV6-5 to TRBJ1-1; D gene ambiguous. The DNA of the CDR3 is TGTGCCAGCAACCACCCCCCAGAACTGAACACTGAAGCTTTCTTT. This codes for CASNHPPELNTEAFF.